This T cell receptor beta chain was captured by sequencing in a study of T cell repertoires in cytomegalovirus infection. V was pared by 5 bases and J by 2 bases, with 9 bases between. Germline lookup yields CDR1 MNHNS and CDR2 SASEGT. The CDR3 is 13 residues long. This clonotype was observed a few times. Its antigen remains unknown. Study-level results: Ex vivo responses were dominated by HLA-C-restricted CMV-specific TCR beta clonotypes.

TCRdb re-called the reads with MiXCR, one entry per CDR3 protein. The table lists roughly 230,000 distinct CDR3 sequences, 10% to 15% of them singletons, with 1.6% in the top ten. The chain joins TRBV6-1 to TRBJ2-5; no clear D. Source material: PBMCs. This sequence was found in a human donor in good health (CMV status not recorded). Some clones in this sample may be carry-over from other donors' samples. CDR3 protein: CASSYGRQETQYF. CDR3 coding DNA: TGTGCCAGCAGTTATGGACGTCAAGAGACCCAGTACTTC.